These T cell receptor beta chains were read from a single sample in a study of blood T cell repertoires in COVID-19. Here immunoSEQ multiplex PCR was the method, and the copy in TCRdb shows in-frame clones only, minus some. This sample has 210,000 or so clones; approximately 80% occur once, and the top ten carry about 8.3%. The sequenced material came from peripheral blood. The receptors come from a woman of 80 years or more with COVID-19, enrolled during active disease. CDR3s include the opening cysteine and the closing phenylalanine or tryptophan. D genes are given only for firm matches. Not all rows give a size; the values are once, few, many and, for expanded clones, a class.

CASSQGLADTGELFF	TGTGCCAGCAGCCAAGGGCTAGCGGACACCGGGGAGCTGTTTTTT	NA	TRBD2	TRBJ2-2	TRBV3-1/TRBV3-2
CASSLSPGESYGYTF	TGTGCCAGCAGCTTATCTCCAGGGGAGAGCTATGGCTACACCTTC	NA	NA	TRBJ1-2	TRBV7-2
CASSIGRGSYEQYF	TGTGCCAGTAGTATCGGCAGGGGGTCCTACGAGCAGTACTTC	NA	TRBD1	TRBJ2-7	TRBV19
CASGLAGLSNQPQHF	TGTGCTAGTGGTTTGGCAGGGCTTAGCAATCAGCCCCAGCATTTT	NA	NA	TRBJ1-5	TRBV12-5
CASTGDGRGRSGANVLTF	TGTGCCAGCACCGGGGATGGCAGGGGGCGCAGTGGGGCCAACGTCCTGACTTTC	NA	TRBD1	TRBJ2-6	TRBV7-8
CASSPLGSGSYNEQFF	TGTGCCAGCTCACCTCTTGGGAGTGGATCCTACAATGAGCAGTTCTTC	few	NA	TRBJ2-1	TRBV18
CASSPSLGSTEAFF	TGTGCCAGCAGTCCAAGCCTGGGCTCCACTGAAGCTTTCTTT	NA	NA	TRBJ1-1	TRBV27
CASRNGKEPNSPLHF	TGTGCCAGCAGAAACGGGAAGGAGCCTAATTCACCCCTCCACTTT	NA	NA	TRBJ1-6	TRBV7-9
CASSRGQSNEKLFF	TGCGCCAGCAGCCGTGGACAGTCGAATGAAAAACTGTTTTTT	NA	NA	TRBJ1-4	TRBV5-1
CASSYRGQGAFF	TGTGCCAGCAGCTACCGAGGGCAAGGAGCTTTCTTT	NA	NA	TRBJ1-1	TRBV6-5
CASRPQGGGDGYTF	TGTGCCAGCAGACCTCAGGGGGGCGGTGACGGCTACACCTTC	NA	TRBD1	TRBJ1-2	TRBV28
CASSLAGGDEQYF	TGTGCCAGCAGCTTGGCGGGGGGGGACGAGCAGTACTTC	NA	TRBD2	TRBJ2-7	TRBV5-4
CASSLRTGRTGARTQYF	TGTGCCAGCAGCTTAAGGACAGGGAGGACCGGGGCCAGGACCCAGTACTTC	NA	TRBD1	TRBJ2-5	TRBV7-8
CASSPGQGYTDTQYF	TGTGCCAGCAGCCCTGGACAGGGGTACACAGATACGCAGTATTTT	NA	TRBD1	TRBJ2-3	TRBV27
CASSPGDRALEQFF	TGTGCCAGCAGCCCTGGGGACAGGGCGCTCGAGCAGTTCTTC	NA	TRBD1	TRBJ2-1	TRBV7-3
CASSLTFGGESYNSPLHF	TGTGCCAGCAGCCTCACCTTTGGGGGCGAATCCTATAATTCACCCCTCCACTTT	NA	NA	TRBJ1-6	TRBV5-5
CASSLATGSPLHF	TGTGCCAGCAGCCTGGCTACGGGTTCACCCCTCCACTTT	NA	NA	TRBJ1-6	TRBV9
CASSLRAGETQYF	TGTGCCAGCAGTTTAAGAGCGGGAGAGACCCAGTACTTC	once	NA	TRBJ2-5	TRBV12-3/TRBV12-4
CASGKGGAYNEQFF	TGTGCCAGCGGAAAAGGGGGGGCCTACAATGAGCAGTTCTTC	NA	NA	TRBJ2-1	TRBV9
CASSPGTVTNSPLHF	TGCGCCAGCAGCCCGGGGACAGTCACCAATTCACCCCTCCACTTT	once	TRBD1	TRBJ1-6	TRBV5-1
CASSLLNQPQHF	TGTGCCAGCAGCCTCCTAAATCAGCCCCAGCATTTT	few	NA	TRBJ1-5	TRBV21-1
CASKGAPNEKLFF	TGTGCCAGCAAGGGGGCCCCTAATGAAAAACTGTTTTTT	NA	TRBD1	TRBJ1-4	TRBV2
CASRGQDVRDSPLHF	TGTGCCAGCAGGGGACAGGATGTACGGGATTCACCCCTCCACTTT	NA	TRBD1	TRBJ1-6	TRBV28
CASSLGGVDYGYTF	TGCGCCAGCAGCTTGGGCGGGGTCGACTATGGCTACACCTTC	NA	NA	TRBJ1-2	TRBV5-1
CASRLQGPANYGYTF	TGTGCCAGCAGACTGCAGGGGCCAGCTAACTATGGCTACACCTTC	NA	NA	TRBJ1-2	TRBV5-4
CASRETVSGNTIYF	TGTGCCAGTAGGGAGACGGTCTCTGGAAACACCATATATTTT	few	NA	TRBJ1-3	TRBV19
CASSSWDRDLYGYTF	TGTGCCAGCAGCTCGTGGGACAGGGACCTCTATGGCTACACCTTC	NA	TRBD1	TRBJ1-2	TRBV7-9
CASSEGSRGYGYTF	TGTGCCAGCAGTGAAGGGAGCAGGGGCTATGGCTACACCTTC	once	NA	TRBJ1-2	TRBV2
CASQGWYQTDTQYF	TGTGCCAGCCAGGGGTGGTACCAAACAGATACGCAGTATTTT	many	NA	TRBJ2-3	TRBV2
CASSLGGTGLNIQYF	TGCGCCAGCAGCTTGGGCGGGACAGGGCTAAACATTCAGTACTTC	NA	TRBD1	TRBJ2-4	TRBV5-1
CASSPRISGANVLTF	TGTGCCAGCAGCCCGCGGATCTCTGGGGCCAACGTCCTGACTTTC	NA	NA	TRBJ2-6	TRBV7-8
CASSYGGVLNTEAFF	TGTGCCAGTAGTTATGGAGGGGTCCTGAACACTGAAGCTTTCTTT	NA	NA	TRBJ1-1	TRBV19
CASSQDQASGGSEQYF	TGTGCCAGCAGCCAAGATCAGGCTAGCGGGGGGTCTGAGCAGTACTTC	NA	TRBD2	TRBJ2-7	TRBV4-2
CASRGGQGVSPLHF	TGTGCCAGCAGGGGAGGACAGGGGGTATCACCCCTCCACTTT	NA	TRBD1	TRBJ1-6	TRBV28
CASRGAKGTDTQYF	TGTGCCAGCAGAGGGGCTAAGGGCACAGATACGCAGTATTTT	NA	NA	TRBJ2-3	TRBV6-5
CASSLSAQVYNEQFF	TGTGCCAGCAGCTTATCTGCGCAGGTGTACAATGAGCAGTTCTTC	NA	NA	TRBJ2-1	TRBV7-2
CVLTQGIRTTDTQYF	TGTGTCTTGACACAGGGGATCAGGACCACAGATACGCAGTATTTT	NA	NA	TRBJ2-3	TRBV7-5
CAISKTGGREAFF	TGTGCCATCAGTAAGACAGGGGGCAGGGAAGCTTTCTTT	NA	TRBD1	TRBJ1-1	TRBV10-3
CASIITQENTEAFF	TGTGCCAGCATCATCACCCAGGAGAACACTGAAGCTTTCTTT	NA	NA	TRBJ1-1	TRBV28
CASSEAETQYF	TGTGCCAGCAGTGAGGCAGAGACCCAGTACTTC	NA	NA	TRBJ2-5	TRBV25-1
CASSLAGADDEQFF	TGCGCCAGCAGCTTAGCGGGGGCGGACGATGAGCAGTTCTTC	NA	TRBD2	TRBJ2-1	TRBV5-1
CASSPQGDGNTIYF	TGCGCCAGCAGCCCGCAGGGGGATGGAAACACCATATATTTT	once	TRBD1	TRBJ1-3	TRBV5-1
CASRSDSLLGSEQYF	TGTGCCAGCAGATCCGACTCCTTACTCGGCTCCGAGCAGTACTTC	NA	NA	TRBJ2-7	TRBV5-4
CAISLQVNEKLFF	TGTGCCATCTCTCTTCAGGTTAATGAAAAACTGTTTTTT	NA	NA	TRBJ1-4	TRBV10-3
CASGGDATYEQYF	TGTGCCAGCGGGGGGGACGCTACCTACGAGCAGTACTTC	NA	TRBD2	TRBJ2-7	TRBV2
CASADLKGTGELFF	TGCGCCAGCGCGGATCTCAAGGGGACCGGGGAGCTGTTTTTT	NA	NA	TRBJ2-2	TRBV5-1
CASSQAHRGRTEAFF	TGCGCCAGCAGCCAAGCGCACAGGGGGCGCACTGAAGCTTTCTTT	few	TRBD1	TRBJ1-1	TRBV4-1
CASSEPGPLHF	TGTGCCAGCAGCGAGCCGGGACCCCTCCACTTT	NA	NA	TRBJ1-6	TRBV9
CASRRTPYTDTQYF	TGTGCCAGCAGACGGACACCCTACACAGATACGCAGTATTTT	NA	NA	TRBJ2-3	TRBV27
CASSPRGSATNEKLFF	TGTGCCAGCAGCCCCAGGGGTTCTGCAACTAATGAAAAACTGTTTTTT	NA	NA	TRBJ1-4	TRBV9
CATGQGNQPQHF	TGTGCCACCGGACAGGGCAATCAGCCCCAGCATTTT	NA	TRBD1	TRBJ1-5	TRBV19
CASSPGLGGYTF	TGTGCCAGCAGCCCGGGACTAGGTGGCTACACCTTC	NA	NA	TRBJ1-2	TRBV5-6